The 19 T cell receptor beta chains below come from one sample, sequenced in a study of molecular identifiers for immune sequencing clone quantification (dated by TCRdb to 2017 to 2018). Library generation was performed with PCR. Sequenced on a NextSeq 500. Starting from the raw public reads, TCRdb applied fastp trimming at Q25, assembled clones with MiXCR and retained in-frame beta chains. Rows are unified per CDR3 protein, each entry keeping the most common DNA and genes. The sample table holds more than 450,000 distinct CDR3 sequences, of which roughly 25% were seen once. Of the sample, under 0.85% is held by the ten largest clones. The sample consisted of naive CD8+ T cells from blood, with Jurkat cell RNA spiked in. The intended sense of this specimen's cell subset or site label: FACS-sorted CD8+CD4-CCR7+CD45RA+ naive T cells. The receptor source for this set is a human donor in good health. Some libraries in this study had Jurkat cell RNA spiked in.

This clonotype was seen at least ten times. The chain couples TRBV25-1 to TRBJ2-3; TRBD1 is a possible D gene (6 bases). Trimming pared 2 bases from V and 0 bases from J, leaving 12 bases between. The CDR3 length is 16 residues. Germline V CDR1 and CDR2: MGHDK, SYGVNS. The CDR3 DNA follows: TGTGCCAGCAGTGAACCCGGGACATCTAGCACAGATACGCAGTATTTT. Its protein product is CASSEPGTSSTDTQYF.

As to this clonotype: A read error may be the cause here, since a much bigger clone is one base away. The CDR3 carries no conserved terminal phenylalanine or tryptophan, so it likely arises from a read error. The rearrangement links TRBV29-1 to TRBJ2-1; a weak D match, TRBD2 (6 bases). Trimming left V 3 bases short and J 5 bases short, with 11 bases between. The CDR3 is 13 residues long. Germline CDR1 SQVTM, CDR2 ANQGSEA. CDR3 in DNA: TGCAGCGTTGATCGCGGGATCGACAATGAGCAGTTCTTA. Encoded protein: CSVDRGIDNEQFL.

This clonotype was detected only a few times. V and J are TRBV3-1 and TRBJ1-3, with D uncertain. CDR3 length: 15 amino acids. Germline assignment: CDR1 LGHDT and CDR2 YNNKEL (reference sequence). The V end lost 4 bases, the J end lost 4 bases, and 14 bases lay between the germline ends. The CDR3 is CASSPSGGHGNTIYF. In DNA, the CDR3 is TGTGCCAGCAGCCCCTCAGGAGGGCACGGAAACACCATATATTTT.

Details on this clonotype: A junction end diverges from the germline sequence, so it may reflect a read error. V usage is TRBV19 and J usage is TRBJ2-1, with no clear D. Per the germline V gene, CDR1 is LNHDA and CDR2 is SQIVND (reference sequence). CDR3 length equals 13 residues. The DNA for the CDR3 is TGTGCCAGTAGTATCACTTCCTACAGTGAGCAGTTCTTC. Amino acids: CASSITSYSEQFF.

This clonotype was seen only once. A much more abundant neighbour one base away suggests this may be a read error. This chain joins TRBV6-2 or TRBV6-3 and TRBJ2-4; 7 positions match TRBD2. From germline, CDR1 is MNHEY and CDR2 SVGEGT. The CDR3 is 19 residues long. The CDR3 is CASSYVAGLQTRAKNIQNF. As DNA, the CDR3 is TGTGCCAGCAGTTACGTAGCGGGTCTCCAAACACGAGCCAAAAACATTCAGAACTTC.

As for this clonotype: A much more abundant neighbour one base away suggests this may be a read error. The rearrangement uses TRBV7-9 and TRBJ2-3, with 8 bases identical to TRBD2. The V gene's germline CDR1 is SEHNR and CDR2 FQNEAQ (reference sequence). This CDR3 is built from 16 residues. The CDR3 sequence is CTSSPKLAELTDTQYF. For the CDR3, the DNA is TGTACCAGCAGTCCAAAACTAGCGGAGCTCACAGATACGCAGTATTTT.

V gene TRBV5-1 combines with J gene TRBJ1-1, with a tentative D call TRBD1 (6 bases). Trimming pared 10 bases from V and 4 bases from J, leaving 29 bases between. The CDR3 runs to 17 residues. Germline CDR1 SGHRS, CDR2 YFSETQ. CDR3 sequence reads: CARREGGGFAMSTEAFF. The DNA for the CDR3 is TGCGCCCGCCGCGAGGGGGGGGGCTTCGCAATGAGCACTGAAGCTTTCTTT.

This clonotype was detected once. This may come from a read error, since a much larger clone is one base off. V and J are TRBV4-3 and TRBJ1-1; possible D gene TRBD1, 6 bases. The length of the CDR3 is 16 residues. CDR1 LGHNA and CDR2 YSLEER come from the germline V gene. CDR3 DNA: TGCGCCAGCAGCCAAGGTCTGCGGGGGCTGAACGCTGAAGCTTTCTTT. Amino acids: CASSQGLRGLNAEAFF.

The CDR3 DNA is TGTGCCAGTAGTTTTGGGACAGGGGATTTGTGGGAGCAGTACTTC. Protein sequence: CASSFGTGDLWEQYF. J is TRBJ2-7 and V is TRBV19; 10 nucleotides align to TRBD1. Germline-derived CDR1 and CDR2 are LNHDA and SQIVND (reference sequence). V was clipped by 5 bases and J by 7 bases; unmatched bases: 11. This CDR3 spans 15 amino acids.

Regarding this clonotype: This sequence may be a read error, since a much larger clone differs from it by one base. This chain joins TRBV7-9 and TRBJ2-7; D remains ambiguous. This CDR3 has 12 amino acids. V lost 5 bases and J 5 bases, leaving 10 bases between the germline ends. Looked up from germline, CDR1 is SEHNR and CDR2 is FQNEAQ (reference sequence). In DNA, the CDR3 is TGTGCCAGCAGCAGGGCCAGCCACGAGCAGTACTTC. This translates into CASSRASHEQYF. Full variable domain (missing parts from reference TRBV7-9 and TRBJ2-7): DTGVSQNPRHKITKRGQNVTFRCDPISEHNRLYWYRQTLGQGPEFLTYFQNEAQLEKSRLLSDRFSAERPKGSFSTLEIQRTEQGDSAMYLCASSRASHEQYFGPGTRLTVT.

Remarks on this clonotype: Possible read error: a much larger clone is one base away. Here the CDR3 reads CASSWVHTEAFF. CDR3 DNA sequence: TGTGCCAGCAGCTGGGTCCACACTGAAGCTTTCTTT. J is TRBJ1-1 and V is TRBV7-2; D gene unclear. The CDR3 is made up of 12 amino acids. Trimming removed 4 bases from V and 3 bases from J, with 6 bases in between. The V gene's germline CDR1 is SGHTA and CDR2 FQGNSA.

Worth noting for this clonotype: A much larger clone lies a single base off, so this may be a read error. The genes are TRBV7-6 and TRBJ2-4; D unclear. The germline V gene encodes CDR1 SGHVS and CDR2 FNYEAQ. The V and J ends lost 4 bases and 8 bases respectively, with 12 bases between them. This CDR3 has 13 amino acids. The CDR3 protein is CASSSRPGYIQYF. In DNA form, the CDR3 reads TGTGCCAGCAGCTCACGGCCCGGTTACATTCAGTACTTC.

A note on this clonotype: Compared with germline, one end of the junction differs, possibly owing to a read error. The chain joins TRBV30 to TRBJ2-1; D may be TRBD2 (5 bases). Per the germline V gene, CDR1 is GTSNPN and CDR2 is SVGIG (reference sequence). CDR3 size: 13 residues. The CDR3 spells CAKGSSSYNGQFF. The CDR3 nucleotides are TGTGCCAAAGGGAGTAGCTCCTACAATGGGCAGTTCTTC.

This clonotype has more than one count but fewer than ten. The chain recombines TRBV19 with TRBJ2-6; 9 bases are shared with TRBD1. Germline CDR1 reads LNHDA; CDR2 reads SQIVND (reference sequence). V dropped 8 bases and J dropped 1; count of bases not matched to a gene: 9. The CDR3 spans 17 residues. CDR3 residues: CASSPWTGVSGANVLTF. The CDR3 DNA reads as TGTGCCAGTTCTCCCTGGACAGGGGTGTCTGGGGCCAACGTCCTGACTTTC.

V and J are TRBV5-5 and TRBJ2-7, with a tentative D call TRBD1 (5 bases). Germline V gives CDR1 SGHKS, CDR2 YYEKEE (reference sequence). Between the trimmed V and J ends, which lost 0 bases and 2 bases, there was a span of 9 bases. The CDR3 extends over 14 amino acids. The CDR3 DNA sequence: TGTGCCAGCAGCTTGGGGGGCCTTCCCTACGAGCAGTACTTC. Its translation: CASSLGGLPYEQYF.

The V gene is TRBV15, the J gene TRBJ2-3, with D possibly TRBD2 on 7 matching bases. Germline V gives CDR1 LNHNV, CDR2 YYDKDF (reference sequence). V lost 5 bases and J 1 base, leaving 16 bases between the germline ends. The CDR3 contains 16 residues. As DNA, the CDR3 is TGTGCCACCAGCGGAGGGGGGGCAGGACGCACAGATACGCAGTATTTT. Its translation is CATSGGGAGRTDTQYF.

The V and J genes are TRBV2 and TRBJ1-5; TRBD1 matches at 7 bases. J lost 0 bases, V lost 7 bases, and 3 bases had no gene match. Germline V CDR1 and CDR2: SNHLY, FYNNEI. The CDR3 contains 14 residues. The CDR3 protein is CASTTGDSNQPQHF. CDR3 DNA sequence: TGTGCCAGCACCACAGGGGATAGCAATCAGCCCCAGCATTTT.

This clonotype was seen at least ten times. V gene TRBV7-8 combines with J gene TRBJ2-5, with 12 bases that match TRBD2. The CDR3 has 15 amino acids. Germline CDR1 and CDR2: SGHVS and FQNEAQ. The J segment lost 5 bases and the V segment lost 7 bases, leaving 8 bases of the junction unmatched. CDR3 sequence (DNA): TGTGCCAGCACCCCTAGCGGGGGGGCTTCGGAGACCCAGTACTTC. This codes for CASTPSGGASETQYF.

This clonotype was found many times. This rearrangement joins TRBV7-2 to TRBJ2-5; D may be TRBD2 (6 bases). Germline V gene lookup returns CDR1 SGHTA and CDR2 FQGNSA. There are 19 residues in the CDR3. The germline V and J ends were trimmed by 5 bases and 5 bases, with 30 bases remaining between them. The CDR3 nucleotides read TGTGCCAGCAGCCCCTCTTGGTTGAGGGAGGCTTCCGCAGAGGAGACCCAGTACTTC. This sequence encodes CASSPSWLREASAEETQYF.